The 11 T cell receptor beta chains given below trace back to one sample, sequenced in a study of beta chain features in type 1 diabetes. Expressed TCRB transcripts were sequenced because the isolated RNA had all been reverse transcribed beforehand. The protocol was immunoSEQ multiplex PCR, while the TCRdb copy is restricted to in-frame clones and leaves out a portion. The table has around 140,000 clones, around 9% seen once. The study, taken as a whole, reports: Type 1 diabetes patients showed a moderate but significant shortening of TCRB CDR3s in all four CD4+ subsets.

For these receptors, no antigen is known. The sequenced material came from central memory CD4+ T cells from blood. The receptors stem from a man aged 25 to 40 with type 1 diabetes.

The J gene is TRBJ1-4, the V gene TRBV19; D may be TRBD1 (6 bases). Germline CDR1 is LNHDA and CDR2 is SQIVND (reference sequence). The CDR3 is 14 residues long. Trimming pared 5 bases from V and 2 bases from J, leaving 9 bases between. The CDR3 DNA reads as TGTGCCAGTAGTCGGGGGGGCACTAATGAAAAACTGTTTTTT. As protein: CASSRGGTNEKLFF.

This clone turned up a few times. The CDR3 here is CASSPDRGGEKLFF. In nucleotides, the CDR3 is TGTGCCAGCAGCCCGGACAGGGGGGGCGAAAAACTGTTTTTT. The chain carries TRBV7-2 and TRBJ1-4; 10 bases line up with TRBD1. The CDR3 is 14 amino acids. The germline gives CDR1 SGHTA, CDR2 FQGNSA. V trimming: 5 bases; J trimming: 8 bases; junction bases outside the gene matches: 5.

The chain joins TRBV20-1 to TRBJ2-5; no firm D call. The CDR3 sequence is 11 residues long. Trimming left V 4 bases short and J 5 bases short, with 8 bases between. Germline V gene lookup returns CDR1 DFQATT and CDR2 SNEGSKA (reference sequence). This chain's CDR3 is CSATSLETQYF. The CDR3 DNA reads TGCAGTGCTACTAGTTTGGAGACCCAGTACTTC.

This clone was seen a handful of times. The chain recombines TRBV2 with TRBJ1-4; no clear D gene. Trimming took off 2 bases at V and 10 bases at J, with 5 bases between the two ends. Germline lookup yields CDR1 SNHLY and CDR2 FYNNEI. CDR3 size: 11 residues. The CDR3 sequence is CASSEYGKLFF. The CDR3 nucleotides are TGTGCCAGCAGTGAATACGGAAAACTGTTTTTT. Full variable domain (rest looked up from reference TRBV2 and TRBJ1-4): EPEVTQTPSHQVTQMGQEVILRCVPISNHLYFYWYRQILGQKVEFLVSFYNNEISEKSEIFDDQFSVERPDGSNFTLKIRSTKLEDSAMYFCASSEYGKLFFGSGTQLSVL.

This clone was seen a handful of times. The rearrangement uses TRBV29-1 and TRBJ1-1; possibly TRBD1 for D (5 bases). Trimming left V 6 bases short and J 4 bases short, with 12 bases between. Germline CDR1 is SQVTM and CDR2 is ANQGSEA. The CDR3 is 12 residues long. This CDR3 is CSVNRPGTEAFF. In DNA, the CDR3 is TGCAGCGTAAACAGGCCAGGCACTGAAGCTTTCTTT.

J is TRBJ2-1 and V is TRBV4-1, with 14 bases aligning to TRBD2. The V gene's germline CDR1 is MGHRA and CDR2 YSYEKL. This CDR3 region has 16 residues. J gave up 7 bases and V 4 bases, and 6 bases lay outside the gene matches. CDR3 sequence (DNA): TGCGCCAGCAGCCGCGCGACTAGCGGGGGGGAGAATGAGCAGTTCTTC. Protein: CASSRATSGGENEQFF.

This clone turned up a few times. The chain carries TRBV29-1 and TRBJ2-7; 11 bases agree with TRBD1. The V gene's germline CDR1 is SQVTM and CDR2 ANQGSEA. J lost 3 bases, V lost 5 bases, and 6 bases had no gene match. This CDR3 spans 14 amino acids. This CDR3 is CSVTGTGGNYEQYF. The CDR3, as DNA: TGCAGCGTTACCGGGACAGGGGGAAACTACGAGCAGTACTTC.

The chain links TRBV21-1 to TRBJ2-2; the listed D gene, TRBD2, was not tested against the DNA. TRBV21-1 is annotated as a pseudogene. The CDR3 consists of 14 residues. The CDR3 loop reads CASGTSANTGELFF. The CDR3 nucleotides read TGTGCCAGCGGAACTAGCGCGAACACCGGGGAGCTGTTTTTT.

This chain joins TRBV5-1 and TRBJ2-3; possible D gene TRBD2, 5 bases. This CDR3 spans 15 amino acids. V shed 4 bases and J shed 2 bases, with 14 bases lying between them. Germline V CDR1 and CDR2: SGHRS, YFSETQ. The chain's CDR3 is CASSIREPSTDTQYF. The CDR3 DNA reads TGCGCCAGCAGCATCCGGGAACCTTCCACAGATACGCAGTATTTT. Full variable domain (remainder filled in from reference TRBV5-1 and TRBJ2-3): KAGVTQTPRYLIKTRGQQVTLSCSPISGHRSVSWYQQTPGQGLQFLFEYFSETQRNKGNFPGRFSGRQFSNSRSEMNVSTLELGDSALYLCASSIREPSTDTQYFGPGTRLTVL.

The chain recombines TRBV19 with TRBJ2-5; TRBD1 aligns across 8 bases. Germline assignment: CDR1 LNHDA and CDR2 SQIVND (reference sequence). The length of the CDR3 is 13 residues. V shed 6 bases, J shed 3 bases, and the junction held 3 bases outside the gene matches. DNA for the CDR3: TGTGCCAGTAGCGACAGGGGAGAAGAGACCCAGTACTTC. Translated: CASSDRGEETQYF.

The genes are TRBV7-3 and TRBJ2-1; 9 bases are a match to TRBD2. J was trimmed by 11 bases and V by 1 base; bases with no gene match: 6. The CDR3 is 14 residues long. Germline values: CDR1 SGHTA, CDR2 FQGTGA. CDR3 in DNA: TGTGCCAGCAGCTTAAGCGGGGGGGACAACAAGCAGTTCTTC. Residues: CASSLSGGDNKQFF.